This entry lists 11 T cell receptor beta chains sequenced from one sample in a study of T cells in localized non-small cell lung cancer. Profiling relied on immunoSEQ multiplex PCR, and the TCRdb table lists in-frame clones only, not all of them. The profile shows 40,000 to 50,000 clones, 88% of them singletons. Sample: peripheral blood, taken before any cancer treatment. Every receptor here comes from a female donor over 55 with stage I squamous cell lung carcinoma.

Of note for this clone: Without the conserved terminal phenylalanine or tryptophan, this CDR3 likely stems from a read error. The V and J genes are TRBV5-1 and TRBJ1-1; possibly TRBD1 for D (5 bases). This CDR3 is 15 amino acids long. Germline assignment: CDR1 SGHRS and CDR2 YFSETQ. Deletions cut 3 bases from V and 4 bases from J, with 16 bases between. In DNA, the CDR3 is TGCGCCAGCAGCTCCGGACTAACCGGGGGCACTGAAGCTTTCGTT. Amino acids: CASSSGLTGGTEAFV.

The chain recombines TRBV7-2 with TRBJ1-1; 7 nucleotides match TRBD1. Trimming cost V 4 bases and J 3 bases; bases outside gene matches: 5. Looked up from germline, CDR1 is SGHTA and CDR2 is FQGNSA. CDR3 length equals 14 residues. CDR3 sequence (DNA): TGTGCCAGCAGCTACCGGGACAGTGACACTGAAGCTTTCTTT. Protein sequence: CASSYRDSDTEAFF. The entire variable domain, with the rest obtained from reference TRBV7-2 and TRBJ1-1, is as follows: GAGVSQSPSNKVTEKGKDVELRCDPISGHTALYWYRQSLGQGLEFLIYFQGNSAPDKSGLPSDRFSAERTGGSVSTLTIQRTQQEDSAVYLCASSYRDSDTEAFFGQGTRLTVV.

This CDR3 reads CASSLEGPLYEQYF. CDR3 coding DNA: TGTGCCAGCAGCTTGGAAGGGCCGCTTTACGAGCAGTACTTC. The chain couples TRBV5-6 to TRBJ2-7; D not certain. Germline CDR1 reads SGHDT; CDR2 reads YYEEEE. V was shortened by 0 bases and J by 4 bases, with 11 bases between the two germline ends. The CDR3 runs to 14 residues.

The chain is built from TRBV7-3 and TRBJ1-3; possibly TRBD1 for D (5 bases). The CDR3 contains 17 residues. Germline loops: CDR1 SGHTA, CDR2 FQGTGA. Deletions cut 3 bases from V and 0 bases from J, with 15 bases between. The DNA of the CDR3 is TGTGCCAGCAGCTTCGGGGGTGGCGGGAGCTCTGGAAACACCATATATTTT. This sequence encodes CASSFGGGGSSGNTIYF.

J is TRBJ1-4 and V is TRBV10-3; D unresolved. The CDR3 contains 14 residues. V lost 2 bases, J lost 2 bases, and 6 bases lay in between. Looked up from germline, CDR1 is ENHRY and CDR2 is SYGVKD. The CDR3 sequence is CAISEGSTNEKLFF. In DNA, the CDR3 is TGTGCCATCAGTGAGGGGAGTACTAATGAAAAACTGTTTTTT.

The rearrangement joins TRBV15 to TRBJ2-1; 8 bases line up with TRBD2. V lost 5 bases, J lost 0 bases, and 3 bases stayed unmatched. Per germline, CDR1 LNHNV and CDR2 YYDKDF (reference sequence). This CDR3 is 15 amino acids long. This CDR3 reads CATSGSGNSYNEQFF. The DNA of the CDR3 is TGTGCCACCAGCGGTAGCGGGAACTCCTACAATGAGCAGTTCTTC.

The chain is built from TRBV6-1 and TRBJ2-4; D is uncertain. The germline CDR1 and CDR2 sequences are MNHNS and SASEGT. V was trimmed by 7 bases and J by 3 bases, leaving 7 bases between them. The CDR3 runs 12 residues. CDR3 sequence (DNA): TGTGCCAGCACCCCCAACAAAAACATTCAGTACTTC. This codes for CASTPNKNIQYF.

In its sample, this clone was seen a few times. The chain links TRBV6-1 to TRBJ1-2, with D uncertain. There are 13 residues in the CDR3. Trimming left V 4 bases short and J 2 bases short, with 8 bases between. Per germline, CDR1 MNHNS and CDR2 SASEGT. The CDR3 region has the DNA TGTGCCAGCAGTGTTGAACTGAACTATGGCTACACCTTC. This translates into CASSVELNYGYTF.

The V and J genes are TRBV2 and TRBJ2-2; 7 bases are a match to TRBD1. Germline V gene sequence: CDR1 SNHLY, CDR2 FYNNEI. Losses at the gene ends were 7 bases for V and 7 bases for J; bases not matched to a gene: 15. CDR3 size: 16 residues. The CDR3 loop is CASTRQGVKLNGELFF. The CDR3 region has the DNA TGTGCCAGCACCCGACAGGGAGTAAAATTGAACGGGGAGCTGTTTTTT.

A single count supports this clone. The chain couples TRBV29-1 to TRBJ2-2; 10 nucleotides agree with TRBD2. Germline V gives CDR1 SQVTM, CDR2 ANQGSEA. The CDR3 totals 14 residues. V was clipped by 5 bases and J by 0 bases; unmatched bases: 0. CDR3 bases: TGCAGCGTTCTAGCGGGGGCGAACACCGGGGAGCTGTTTTTT. Translated: CSVLAGANTGELFF.

The rearrangement uses TRBV2 and TRBJ2-6, with 10 bases aligning to TRBD1. The V and J ends lost 6 bases and 1 base, in that order; junction bases with no gene match: 9. This CDR3 is 18 amino acids long. The germline gives CDR1 SNHLY, CDR2 FYNNEI. Here the CDR3 reads CASRLMTGGFSGANVLTF. The CDR3 bases are TGTGCCAGCAGATTGATGACAGGGGGCTTTTCTGGGGCCAACGTCCTGACTTTC. Variable domain in full (rest from reference TRBV2 and TRBJ2-6): EPEVTQTPSHQVTQMGQEVILRCVPISNHLYFYWYRQILGQKVEFLVSFYNNEISEKSEIFDDQFSVERPDGSNFTLKIRSTKLEDSAMYFCASRLMTGGFSGANVLTFGAGSRLTVL.